Reported below is one T cell receptor beta chain. The CDR3 is 17 residues long. Germline V lookup: CDR1 SGHRS, CDR2 YFSETQ. The J segment lost 4 bases and the V segment lost 3 bases, leaving 11 bases of the junction unmatched. The record originates from a study of T cells in Graves' hyperthyroidism and ophthalmopathy. For the study at large: Blood was drawn when the patient was first diagnosed and still untreated.

Amplified TCR beta CDR3 regions came from RNA transcripts. First-round RT-PCR targeting the TCR CDR3 was performed with the HTBI primer set. TCRdb called the multiplex PCR reads again in MiXCR, with one record for every CDR3 protein. The sample contains around 300,000 distinct CDR3 sequences, about 14% of which appear only once. Sequencing was done on a sample of blood. The rearrangement links TRBV5-1 to TRBJ2-2; 8 nucleotides line up with TRBD2. The sequence was collected from a woman under 40 with Graves' hyperthyroidism that later progressed to Graves' ophthalmopathy. The CDR3 coding sequence is TGCGCCAGCAGCTCTGTAGGGAGCGGGAGTGGCACCGGGGAGCTGTTTTTT. It is translated as CASSSVGSGSGTGELFF.